This passage covers 22 T cell receptor beta chains from one sample sequenced in a study of T cells in Graves' hyperthyroidism and ophthalmopathy. TCR beta CDR3 regions were amplified from RNA. In the first-round RT-PCR of the TCR CDR3, the HTBI primer set was used. From the multiplex PCR reads, TCRdb called clonotypes with MiXCR, one entry per CDR3 protein. This table has more than 350,000 distinct CDR3 sequences, 14% to 15% appearing once. What was sequenced was blood. The receptors were sampled from a woman between 25 and 40 years old with Graves' hyperthyroidism.

This clonotype appeared many times. V gene TRBV7-8 combines with J gene TRBJ2-7; 14 nucleotides line up with TRBD2. CDR1 is SGHVS, CDR2 FQNEAQ, per germline. The J segment lost 5 bases and the V segment lost 5 bases, leaving 8 bases of the junction unmatched. There are 16 residues in the CDR3. The CDR3 region has the DNA TGTGCCAGCAGCCTAGAGGGACTAGCGGGAGAACACGAGCAGTACTTC. It yields the protein CASSLEGLAGEHEQYF.

This clonotype was observed at least ten times. The CDR3 spells CASSPGTSVYEQYF. DNA for the CDR3: TGTGCCAGCAGCCCCGGGACTAGCGTCTACGAGCAGTACTTC. The chain carries TRBV6-1 and TRBJ2-7; the match to TRBD2 covers 10 bases. CDR1 MNHNS and CDR2 SASEGT come from the germline V gene. V dropped 6 bases and J dropped 3; count of bases not matched to a gene: 5. CDR3 length equals 14 residues.

This clonotype was recorded many times. Here the CDR3 reads CASSRRQGGQETQYF. The CDR3 bases are TGTGCCAGCAGCCGGAGACAGGGAGGGCAAGAGACCCAGTACTTC. The chain uses TRBV11-3 and TRBJ2-5; TRBD1 or TRBD2 may be the D gene (7 bases each). This CDR3 region has 15 residues. Trimming removed 5 bases at V and 2 bases at J, with 15 bases between. Germline assignment: CDR1 SGHNT and CDR2 YENEEA. Together with reference TRBV11-3 and TRBJ2-5, the CDR3 gives the full variable domain: EAGVVQSPRYKIIEKKQPVAFWCNPISGHNTLYWYLQNLGQGPELLIRYENEEAVDDSQLPKDRFSAERLKGVDSTLKIQPAELGDSAVYLCASSRRQGGQETQYFGPGTRLLVL.

This clonotype was seen repeatedly, ten times or more. The chain combines TRBV18 with TRBJ1-1; 11 bases align to TRBD1. The J segment lost 4 bases and the V segment lost 3 bases, leaving 4 bases of the junction unmatched. CDR1 KGHSH and CDR2 LQKENI come from the germline V gene. This CDR3 is built from 15 residues. This CDR3 reads CASSPVGTGGTEAFF. Here the CDR3 DNA reads TGTGCCAGCTCACCGGTAGGGACAGGGGGCACTGAAGCTTTCTTT. The full variable domain, rest sourced from reference TRBV18 and TRBJ1-1, is NAGVMQNPRHLVRRRGQEARLRCSPMKGHSHVYWYRQLPEEGLKFMVYLQKENIIDESGMPKERFSAEFPKEGPSILRIQQVVRGDSAAYFCASSPVGTGGTEAFFGQGTRLTVV.

This clonotype was seen ten or more times. V is TRBV7-8 and J is TRBJ1-4; D gene ambiguous. The germline V gene encodes CDR1 SGHVS and CDR2 FQNEAQ. Between the trimmed V and J ends, which lost 3 bases and 4 bases, there was a span of 12 bases. The CDR3 consists of 15 residues. CDR3 sequence: CASSLSLQINEKLFF. DNA of the CDR3: TGTGCCAGCAGCTTGAGTCTACAGATTAATGAAAAACTGTTTTTT.

With regard to this clonotype: The missing conserved phenylalanine or tryptophan at the end of this CDR3 makes a read error likely. The chain has TRBV3-1 and TRBJ1-1; D is uncertain. CDR1 and CDR2 from the germline V gene are LGHDT and YNNKEL (reference sequence). V lost 0 bases to trimming and J lost 0 bases, with 5 bases between them. The CDR3 is 14 residues long. CDR3 nucleotide sequence: TGTGCCAGCAGCCAAGAATCGGTGAACACTGAAGCTTTCCTT. Protein: CASSQESVNTEAFL.

The chain recombines TRBV6-1 with TRBJ1-2; tentative D call: TRBD1 (6 bases). The V end was cut by 6 bases, the J end by 7 bases, with 21 bases between. This CDR3 contains 15 residues. CDR1 MNHNS and CDR2 SASEGT come from the germline V gene. In DNA, the CDR3 is TGTGCCAGCAGGACCCTCGGGGACAAGAAATTTGGCTACACCTTC. Protein sequence: CASRTLGDKKFGYTF.

This clonotype was seen many times. The chain is built from TRBV3-1 and TRBJ2-7; 10 bases agree with TRBD1. V was pared by 5 bases and J by 3 bases, with 7 bases of the junction left unmatched. The CDR3 runs 15 residues. Germline values: CDR1 LGHDT, CDR2 YNNKEL (reference sequence). The chain's CDR3 is CASSSRDRGNYEQYF. CDR3 DNA sequence: TGTGCCAGCAGCTCCCGGGACAGGGGTAACTACGAGCAGTACTTC.

This clonotype appeared a few times. This chain uses TRBV13 with TRBJ1-6; 7 nucleotides align to TRBD1. Germline loops: CDR1 PRHDT, CDR2 FYEKMQ (reference sequence). The CDR3 totals 17 residues. The J segment lost 0 bases and the V segment lost 6 bases, leaving 8 bases of the junction unmatched. The CDR3 spells CASSPVQGSSYNSPLHF. The DNA of the CDR3 is TGTGCCAGCAGTCCAGTACAGGGGAGCTCCTATAATTCACCCCTCCACTTT.

This clonotype has a count of ten or more. The CDR3 here is CASFKDMDTEAFF. The DNA of the CDR3 is TGTGCCAGCTTCAAGGATATGGACACTGAAGCTTTCTTT. The chain uses TRBV11-2 and TRBJ1-1; D is uncertain. CDR3 length: 13 residues. V lost 8 bases to trimming and J lost 3 bases, with 13 bases between them. Per the germline V gene, CDR1 is SGHAT and CDR2 is FQNNGV.

The gene calls are TRBV25-1 and TRBJ1-4; unclear D gene. Trimming stripped 11 bases from V and 8 bases from J, with 15 bases between. This CDR3 spans 12 amino acids. From germline, CDR1 is MGHDK and CDR2 SYGVNS. CDR3 protein: CAAVPCGEKLFF. DNA of the CDR3: TGTGCCGCGGTCCCTTGTGGAGAAAAACTGTTTTTT.

This clonotype was observed many times. The V and J genes are TRBV2 and TRBJ1-2; D may be TRBD1 (6 bases). CDR1 is SNHLY, CDR2 FYNNEI, per germline. V was clipped by 3 bases and J by 2 bases, with 16 bases between them. This CDR3 is 16 amino acids long. In DNA, the CDR3 is TGTGCCAGCAGTGAGGGGACGTGGGGGGCAAACTATGGCTACACCTTC. Translated, it gives CASSEGTWGANYGYTF. Based on the CDR3 plus reference TRBV2 and TRBJ1-2, the full variable domain is EPEVTQTPSHQVTQMGQEVILRCVPISNHLYFYWYRQILGQKVEFLVSFYNNEISEKSEIFDDQFSVERPDGSNFTLKIRSTKLEDSAMYFCASSEGTWGANYGYTFGSGTRLTVV.

In this sample, this clonotype turned up a few times. This chain connects TRBV7-9 to TRBJ2-2, with 7 nucleotides matching TRBD2. Trimming at V came to 5 bases and at J to 5 bases, leaving 8 bases not matched to a gene. This CDR3 has 15 amino acids. Germline loops: CDR1 SEHNR, CDR2 FQNEAQ (reference sequence). The CDR3 DNA sequence: TGTGCCAGCAGCGCCATAGCGGGTCGTACCGGGGAGCTGTTTTTT. Translation: CASSAIAGRTGELFF.

The table lists this clonotype with many counts. This sequence joins TRBV7-2 and TRBJ2-7; 10 nucleotides agree with TRBD2. Per the germline V gene, CDR1 is SGHTA and CDR2 is FQGNSA. The CDR3 totals 13 residues. With V trimmed by 6 bases and J by 6 bases, 5 bases remained unmatched. The CDR3 DNA follows: TGTGCCAGCAGGCACTTAGCGGGAGGCGAGCAGTACTTC. This gives the protein CASRHLAGGEQYF.

This clonotype was counted at least ten times. The genes are TRBV9 and TRBJ2-1; no definite D call. The CDR3 totals 15 residues. Trimming took off 0 bases at V and 0 bases at J, with 7 bases between the two ends. The V gene's germline CDR1 is SGDLS and CDR2 YYNGEE. The CDR3 bases are TGTGCCAGCAGCGTAGCAGCGTCCTCCTACAATGAGCAGTTCTTC. Translating gives CASSVAASSYNEQFF.

This clonotype has just a few counts. This chain connects TRBV6-1 to TRBJ2-3, with 8 bases fitting TRBD2. Trimming removed 3 bases from V and 2 bases from J; junction bases left unmatched: 4. The CDR3 loop spans 15 amino acids. The germline CDR1 and CDR2 sequences are MNHNS and SASEGT. CDR3 coding DNA: TGTGCCAGCAGTGACAGAGCGGGAGTCACAGATACGCAGTATTTT. Protein sequence: CASSDRAGVTDTQYF.

The chain joins TRBV6-2 or TRBV6-3 to TRBJ2-5, with 15 positions matching TRBD2. CDR3 length equals 18 residues. CDR1 is MNHEY and CDR2 is SVGEGT in the germline V gene. The V segment lost 4 bases and the J segment 2 bases; nucleotides outside the gene matches: 8. CDR3 coding DNA: TGTGCCAGCAGTTCTGGACTAGCGGGAGGGCCGTTTCAAGAGACCCAGTACTTC. Amino acids: CASSSGLAGGPFQETQYF.

In its sample, this clonotype was seen many times. The chain employs TRBV27 and TRBJ2-1, with TRBD2 matching 14 bases. In germline, CDR1 is MNHEY, CDR2 SMNVEV (reference sequence). V was clipped by 5 bases and J by 5 bases; unmatched bases: 5. The CDR3 totals 16 residues. The CDR3 DNA reads as TGTGCCAGCAGTCTGCGACTAGCGGGGGGGAACAATGAGCAGTTCTTC. It specifies CASSLRLAGGNNEQFF.

This clonotype was counted at least ten times. The V call is TRBV10-3, the J call TRBJ1-1; 7 bases agree with TRBD1. Trimming cost V 6 bases and J 0 bases; bases outside gene matches: 4. Germline CDR1 is ENHRY and CDR2 is SYGVKD. The CDR3 loop spans 14 amino acids. DNA for the CDR3: TGTGCCATCAGGGGGGACAGCTTGAACACTGAAGCTTTCTTT. Translation: CAIRGDSLNTEAFF.

The V gene is TRBV4-1, the J gene TRBJ2-3, with D unclear. The CDR3 runs 12 residues. The germline gives CDR1 MGHRA, CDR2 YSYEKL. Trimming removed 5 bases from V and 1 base from J, with 4 bases in between. The CDR3 nucleotides read TGCGCCAGCAGCTACCGCACAGATACGCAGTATTTT. Its translation is CASSYRTDTQYF.

This clonotype was recorded at least ten times. CDR3 amino acids: CASSLRPGGSYEQYF. The CDR3 DNA follows: TGTGCCAGCAGTTTACGCCCAGGGGGCTCCTACGAGCAGTACTTC. J is TRBJ2-7 and V is TRBV12-3 or TRBV12-4; TRBD1 matches at 7 bases. The junction had 4 bases not matched to a gene; V was cut back by 2 bases and J by 0 bases. The CDR3 extends over 15 amino acids.

This clonotype appeared a few times. The chain joins TRBV3-1 to TRBJ1-3, with TRBD1 as a possible D gene (5 bases). The CDR3 is 16 amino acids. Trimming pared 0 bases from V and 9 bases from J, leaving 18 bases between. CDR1 LGHDT and CDR2 YNNKEL come from the germline V gene (reference sequence). The CDR3 spells CASSQDWDPSDSTIYF. The CDR3 DNA reads TGTGCCAGCAGCCAAGATTGGGACCCTTCCGATAGCACCATATATTTT.